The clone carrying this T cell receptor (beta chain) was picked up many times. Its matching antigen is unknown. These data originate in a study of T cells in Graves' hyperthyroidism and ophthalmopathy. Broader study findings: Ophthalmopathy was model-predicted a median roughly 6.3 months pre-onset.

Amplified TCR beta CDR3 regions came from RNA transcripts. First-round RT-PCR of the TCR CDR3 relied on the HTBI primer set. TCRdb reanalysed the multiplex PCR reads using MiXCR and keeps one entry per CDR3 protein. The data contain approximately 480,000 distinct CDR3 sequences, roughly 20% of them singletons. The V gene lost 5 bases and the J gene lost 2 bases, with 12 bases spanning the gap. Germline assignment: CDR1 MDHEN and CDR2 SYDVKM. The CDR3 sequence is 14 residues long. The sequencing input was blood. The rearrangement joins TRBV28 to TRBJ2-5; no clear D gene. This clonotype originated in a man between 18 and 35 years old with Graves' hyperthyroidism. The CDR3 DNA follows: TGTGCCAGCAGTGAGACCCTATCACAAGAGACCCAGTACTTC. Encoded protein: CASSETLSQETQYF.